What follows are 17 T cell receptor beta chains derived from one specimen sequenced in a study of shared clonotypes between healthy human individuals. TCRdb's table, derived via immunoSEQ multiplex PCR, lists solely in-frame clones and lacks some. The sample consists of around 1.4 million clones, 97% to 99% of them appearing once. The sample comprised naive CD4+ T cells sorted from blood. Subset in this sample: CD45RA+ positively selected. These receptor sequences come from a man younger than 45 in good health.

J is TRBJ2-5 and V is TRBV19, with no clear D. With 4 bases removed from V and 4 bases from J, the gap between germline ends came to 10 bases. This CDR3 is built from 13 residues. The V gene's germline CDR1 is LNHDA and CDR2 SQIVND (reference sequence). CDR3 sequence reads: CASSKTTAETQYF. In DNA, the CDR3 is TGTGCCAGTAGTAAGACAACGGCAGAGACCCAGTACTTC. Full variable domain (missing parts from reference TRBV19 and TRBJ2-5): DGGITQSPKYLFRKEGQNVTLSCEQNLNHDAMYWYRQDPGQGLRLIYYSQIVNDFQKGDIAEGYSVSREKKESFPLTVTSAQKNPTAFYLCASSKTTAETQYFGPGTRLLVL.

The chain is built from TRBV11-3 and TRBJ2-5; D call uncertain. Germline values: CDR1 SGHNT, CDR2 YENEEA. The CDR3 covers 13 residues. Trimming shortened V by 5 bases and J by 3 bases, and 10 bases separated the two germline ends. The CDR3 DNA follows: TGTGCCAGCAGCCAACAAACTAAAGAGACCCAGTACTTC. It yields the protein CASSQQTKETQYF.

This chain links TRBV11-2 with TRBJ2-1, with 13 bases fitting TRBD2. The CDR3 covers 16 residues. With 4 bases clipped from V and 8 bases from J, the junction kept 8 bases outside the gene matches. Germline values: CDR1 SGHAT, CDR2 FQNNGV. The CDR3 DNA reads as TGTGCCAGCAGCTCGAGCCGGACTAGCGGGAGTGATGAGCAGTTCTTC. This sequence encodes CASSSSRTSGSDEQFF.

J is TRBJ2-3 and V is TRBV18, with D unclear. Germline assignment: CDR1 KGHSH and CDR2 LQKENI. The V gene lost 5 bases and the J gene lost 0 bases, with 15 bases spanning the gap. The CDR3 consists of 16 residues. The CDR3 spells CASSGLPKPSTDTQYF. The DNA for the CDR3 is TGTGCCAGCTCAGGGCTGCCTAAACCAAGCACAGATACGCAGTATTTT.

The J gene is TRBJ1-4, the V gene TRBV4-3; 9 nucleotides line up with TRBD1. The junction had 2 bases not matched to a gene; V was cut back by 1 base and J by 8 bases. The CDR3 consists of 14 residues. Looked up from germline, CDR1 is LGHNA and CDR2 is YSLEER. CDR3 sequence (DNA): TGCGCCAGCAGCCAAGGACAGGGGGTGGAAAAACTGTTTTTT. It encodes CASSQGQGVEKLFF.

This chain connects TRBV7-8 to TRBJ2-7; 10 bases map to TRBD1. The germline V gene has CDR1 SGHVS and CDR2 FQNEAQ. With 8 bases clipped from V and 4 bases from J, the junction kept 14 bases outside the gene matches. The length of the CDR3 is 16 residues. DNA of the CDR3: TGTGCCAGCGTAGGGTGGGGGACAGGGGACCTTTACGAGCAGTACTTC. Protein: CASVGWGTGDLYEQYF.

The CDR3 sequence is CSVRGTRQGMNTEAFF. The CDR3 coding sequence is TGCAGCGTTCGGGGGACCCGACAGGGGATGAACACTGAAGCTTTCTTT. This chain joins TRBV29-1 and TRBJ1-1; 8 positions match TRBD1. The V gene's germline CDR1 is SQVTM and CDR2 ANQGSEA. The CDR3 contains 16 residues. The V and J ends lost 5 bases and 0 bases, in that order; junction bases with no gene match: 11. The full variable domain, in which reference TRBV29-1 and TRBJ1-1 provide the parts outside the CDR3, is SAVISQKPSRDICQRGTSLTIQCQVDSQVTMMFWYRQQPGQSLTLIATANQGSEATYESGFVIDKFPISRPNLTFSTLTVSNMSPEDSSIYLCSVRGTRQGMNTEAFFGQGTRLTVV.

This clone was recorded only once. The gene calls are TRBV11-2 and TRBJ2-4; D is uncertain. Trimming left V 5 bases short and J 5 bases short, with 13 bases between. This CDR3 comprises 14 residues. Germline V lookup: CDR1 SGHAT, CDR2 FQNNGV. In nucleotides, the CDR3 is TGTGCCAGCAGCCATTGGAAGACCGAAAACATTCAGTACTTC. The encoded protein is CASSHWKTENIQYF.

The rearrangement joins TRBV2 to TRBJ2-2; no reliable D call. Trimming stripped 8 bases from V and 7 bases from J, with 14 bases between. This CDR3 has 13 residues. Germline CDR1 is SNHLY and CDR2 is FYNNEI. CDR3: CASLKGSVGELFF. The CDR3 DNA is TGTGCCAGCTTGAAGGGCAGCGTCGGGGAGCTGTTTTTT.

The chain joins TRBV7-7 to TRBJ2-1; 13 nucleotides match TRBD2. The length of the CDR3 is 16 residues. V lost 1 base and J lost 8; bases outside the gene matches: 5. Germline V gene data show CDR1 as SSHAT and CDR2 as FNYEAQ (reference sequence). CDR3 DNA: TGTGCCAGCAGCTTAGGACTAGCGGGAGGATTCGATGAGCAGTTCTTC. It specifies CASSLGLAGGFDEQFF.

The chain joins TRBV21-1 to TRBJ1-4; no check of the table's D call, TRBD1, against the DNA was made. TRBV21-1 is a documented pseudogene. CDR3 length: 16 residues. CDR3 region: CASSKVETGENEKLFF. In DNA, the CDR3 is TGTGCCAGCAGCAAAGTAGAGACAGGAGAGAATGAAAAACTGTTTTTT.

The chain employs TRBV29-1 and TRBJ2-7; D could derive from TRBD1 or TRBD2 (5 bases each). CDR1 SQVTM and CDR2 ANQGSEA come from the germline V gene. V was shortened by 4 bases and J by 2 bases, with 12 bases between the two germline ends. The CDR3 is 13 residues long. CDR3 protein: CSVVGTQTYEQYF. For the CDR3, the DNA is TGCAGCGTTGTAGGGACCCAGACCTACGAGCAGTACTTC.

The chain couples TRBV29-1 to TRBJ2-7; no reliable D call. The length of the CDR3 is 14 residues. The germline V gene encodes CDR1 SQVTM and CDR2 ANQGSEA. V was cut by 7 bases and J by 2 bases, with 18 bases left in between. This chain's CDR3 is CSALLMSNTYEQYF. The DNA of the CDR3 is TGCAGCGCCCTTTTGATGTCAAACACCTACGAGCAGTACTTC.

The chain uses TRBV7-2 and TRBJ2-2; 7 bases match TRBD1. V trimming: 1 base; J trimming: 7 bases; junction bases outside the gene matches: 3. CDR1 SGHTA and CDR2 FQGNSA come from the germline V gene. There are 14 residues in the CDR3. The CDR3 DNA sequence: TGTGCCAGCAGCTTAGACAGGGGTGGCGGGGAGCTGTTTTTT. This sequence encodes CASSLDRGGGELFF.

The V and J genes are TRBV10-1 and TRBJ2-5; the match to TRBD2 covers 14 bases. V shed 5 bases and J 5 bases; nucleotides not matched to a gene: 1. Germline V lookup: CDR1 WNHNN, CDR2 SYGVQD (reference sequence). CDR3 length: 14 amino acids. DNA of the CDR3: TGCGCCAGCAGTCGGACTAGCGGGGGGGAGACCCAGTACTTC. Amino acid sequence: CASSRTSGGETQYF.

This clone was counted a single time. The chain recombines TRBV7-2 with TRBJ2-2, with a weak D call TRBD2 (5 bases). The CDR3 spans 15 residues. Trimming shortened V by 1 base and J by 4 bases, and 10 bases separated the two germline ends. Germline V lookup: CDR1 SGHTA, CDR2 FQGNSA. This CDR3 reads CASSLVRGSTGELFF. The CDR3 DNA reads as TGTGCCAGCAGCTTAGTTCGGGGATCCACCGGGGAGCTGTTTTTT.

The V call is TRBV6-1, the J call TRBJ2-2; D is undetermined. The germline CDR1 and CDR2 sequences are MNHNS and SASEGT. This CDR3 region has 14 residues. Trimming pared 8 bases from V and 2 bases from J, leaving 12 bases between. The CDR3 loop reads CASALWSNTGELFF. In nucleotides, the CDR3 is TGTGCCAGCGCCCTATGGTCAAACACCGGGGAGCTGTTTTTT.